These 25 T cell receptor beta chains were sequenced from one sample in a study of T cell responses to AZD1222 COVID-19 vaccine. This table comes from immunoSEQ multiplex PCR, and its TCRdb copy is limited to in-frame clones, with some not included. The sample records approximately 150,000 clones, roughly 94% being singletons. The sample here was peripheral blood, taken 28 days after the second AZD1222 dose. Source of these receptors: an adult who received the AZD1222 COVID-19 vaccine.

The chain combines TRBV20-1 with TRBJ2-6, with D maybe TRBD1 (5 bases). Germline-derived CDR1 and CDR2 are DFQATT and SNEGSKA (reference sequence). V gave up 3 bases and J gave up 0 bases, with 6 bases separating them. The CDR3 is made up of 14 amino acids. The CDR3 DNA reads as TGCAGTGCTAGTCAGGGCTCTGGGGCCAACGTCCTGACTTTC. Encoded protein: CSASQGSGANVLTF.

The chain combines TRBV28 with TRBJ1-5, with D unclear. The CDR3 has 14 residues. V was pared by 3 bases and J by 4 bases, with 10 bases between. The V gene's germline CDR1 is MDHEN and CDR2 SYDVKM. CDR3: CASSFGQLNQPQHF. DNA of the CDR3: TGTGCCAGCAGTTTCGGCCAACTTAATCAGCCCCAGCATTTT.

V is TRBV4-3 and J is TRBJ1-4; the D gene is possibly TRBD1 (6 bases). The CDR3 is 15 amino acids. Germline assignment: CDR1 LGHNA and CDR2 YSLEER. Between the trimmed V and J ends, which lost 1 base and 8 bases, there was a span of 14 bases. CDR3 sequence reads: CASSQGGGRNEKLFF. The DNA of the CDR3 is TGCGCCAGCAGCCAAGGGGGGGGCAGAAACGAAAAACTGTTTTTT.

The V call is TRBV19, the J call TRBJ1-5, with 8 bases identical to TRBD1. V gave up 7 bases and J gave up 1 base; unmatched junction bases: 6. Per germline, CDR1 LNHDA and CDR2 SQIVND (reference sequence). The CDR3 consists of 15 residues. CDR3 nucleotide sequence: TGTGCCAGTACCGACAGGGGAATAAGCAATCAGCCCCAGCATTTT. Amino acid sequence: CASTDRGISNQPQHF. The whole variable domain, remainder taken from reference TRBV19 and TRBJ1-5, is DGGITQSPKYLFRKEGQNVTLSCEQNLNHDAMYWYRQDPGQGLRLIYYSQIVNDFQKGDIAEGYSVSREKKESFPLTVTSAQKNPTAFYLCASTDRGISNQPQHFGDGTRLSIL.

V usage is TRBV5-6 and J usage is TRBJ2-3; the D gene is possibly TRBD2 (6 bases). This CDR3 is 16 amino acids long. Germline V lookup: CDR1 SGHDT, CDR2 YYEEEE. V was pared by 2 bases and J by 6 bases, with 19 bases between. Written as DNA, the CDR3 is TGTGCCAGCAGCTTACTGACTAGTGTGTTAGTGGATACGCAGTATTTT. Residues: CASSLLTSVLVDTQYF.

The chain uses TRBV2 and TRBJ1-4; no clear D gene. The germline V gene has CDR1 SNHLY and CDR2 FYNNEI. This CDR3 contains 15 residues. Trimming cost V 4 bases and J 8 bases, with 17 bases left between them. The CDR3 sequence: CASSGSSLTGEKLFF. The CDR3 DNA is TGTGCCAGCAGTGGTAGTAGTCTAACGGGGGAAAAACTGTTTTTT.

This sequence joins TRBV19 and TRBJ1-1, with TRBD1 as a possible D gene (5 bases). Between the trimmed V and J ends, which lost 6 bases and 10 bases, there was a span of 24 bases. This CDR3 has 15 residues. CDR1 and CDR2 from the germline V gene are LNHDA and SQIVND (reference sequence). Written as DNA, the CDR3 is TGTGCCAGTAGCCCATCCACCGGCAGGGTCCGATCAGCTTTCTTT. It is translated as CASSPSTGRVRSAFF.

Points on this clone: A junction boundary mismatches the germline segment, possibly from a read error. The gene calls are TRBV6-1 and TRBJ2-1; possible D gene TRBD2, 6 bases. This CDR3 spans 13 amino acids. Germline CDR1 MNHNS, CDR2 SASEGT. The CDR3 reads CASSKAGHNEQFF. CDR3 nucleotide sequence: TGTGCCAGCAGTAAAGCGGGCCACAATGAGCAGTTCTTC.

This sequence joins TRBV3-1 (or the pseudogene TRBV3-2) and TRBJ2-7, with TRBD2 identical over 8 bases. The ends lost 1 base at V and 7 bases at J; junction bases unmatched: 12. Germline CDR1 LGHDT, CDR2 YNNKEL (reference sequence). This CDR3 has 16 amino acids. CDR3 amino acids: CASSQVGLREGLEQYF. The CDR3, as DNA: TGTGCCAGCAGCCAAGTCGGTTTACGGGAGGGCCTTGAGCAGTACTTC.

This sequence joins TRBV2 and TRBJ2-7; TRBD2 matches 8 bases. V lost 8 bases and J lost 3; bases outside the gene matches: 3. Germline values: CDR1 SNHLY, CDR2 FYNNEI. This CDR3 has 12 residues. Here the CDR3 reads CASAGGGYEQYF. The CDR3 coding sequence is TGTGCCAGCGCCGGGGGGGGCTACGAGCAGTACTTC.

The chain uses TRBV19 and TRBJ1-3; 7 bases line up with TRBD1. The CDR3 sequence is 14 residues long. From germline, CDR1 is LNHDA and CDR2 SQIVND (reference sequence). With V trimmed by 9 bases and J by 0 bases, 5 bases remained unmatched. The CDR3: CASWDRSSGNTIYF. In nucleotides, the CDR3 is TGTGCCAGCTGGGACAGAAGCTCTGGAAACACCATATATTTT.

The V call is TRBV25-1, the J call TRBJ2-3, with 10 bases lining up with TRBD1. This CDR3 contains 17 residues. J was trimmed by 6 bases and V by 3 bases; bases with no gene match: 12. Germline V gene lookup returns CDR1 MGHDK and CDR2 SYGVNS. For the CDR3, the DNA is TGTGCCAGCAGTGATTACCTCATGACAGGGGGCATCGATACGCAGTATTTT. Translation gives CASSDYLMTGGIDTQYF.

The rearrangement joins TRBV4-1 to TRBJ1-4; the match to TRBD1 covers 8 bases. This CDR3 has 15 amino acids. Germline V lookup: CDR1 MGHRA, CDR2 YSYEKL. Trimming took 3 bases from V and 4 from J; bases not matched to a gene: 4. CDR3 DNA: TGCGCCAGCAGCCAGACAGGGGTTATTAATGAAAAACTGTTTTTT. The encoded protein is CASSQTGVINEKLFF.

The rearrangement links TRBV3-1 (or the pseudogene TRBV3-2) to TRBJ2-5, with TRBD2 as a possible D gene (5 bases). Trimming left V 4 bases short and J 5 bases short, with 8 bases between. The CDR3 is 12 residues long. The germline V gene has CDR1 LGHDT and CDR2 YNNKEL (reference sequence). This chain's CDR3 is CASSPRGETQYF. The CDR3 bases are TGTGCCAGCAGCCCACGAGGGGAGACCCAGTACTTC.

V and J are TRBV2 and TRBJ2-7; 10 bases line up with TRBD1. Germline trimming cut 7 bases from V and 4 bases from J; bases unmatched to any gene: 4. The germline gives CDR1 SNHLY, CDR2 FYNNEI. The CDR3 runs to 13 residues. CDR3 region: CASNEDRGYEQYF. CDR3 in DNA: TGTGCCAGCAACGAGGACAGGGGGTACGAGCAGTACTTC.

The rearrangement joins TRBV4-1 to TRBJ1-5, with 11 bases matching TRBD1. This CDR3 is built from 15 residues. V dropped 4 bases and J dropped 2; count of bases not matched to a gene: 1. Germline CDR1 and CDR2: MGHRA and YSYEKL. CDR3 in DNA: TGCGCCAGCAGCCGGGGACAGGGGGGCAATCAGCCCCAGCATTTT. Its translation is CASSRGQGGNQPQHF.

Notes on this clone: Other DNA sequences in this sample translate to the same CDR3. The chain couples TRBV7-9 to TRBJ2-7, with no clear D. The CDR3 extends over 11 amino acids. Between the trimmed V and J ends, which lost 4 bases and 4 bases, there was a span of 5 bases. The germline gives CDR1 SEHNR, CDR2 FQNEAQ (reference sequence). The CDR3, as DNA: TGTGCCAGCAGCTCCACTTACGAGCAGTACTTC. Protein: CASSSTYEQYF.

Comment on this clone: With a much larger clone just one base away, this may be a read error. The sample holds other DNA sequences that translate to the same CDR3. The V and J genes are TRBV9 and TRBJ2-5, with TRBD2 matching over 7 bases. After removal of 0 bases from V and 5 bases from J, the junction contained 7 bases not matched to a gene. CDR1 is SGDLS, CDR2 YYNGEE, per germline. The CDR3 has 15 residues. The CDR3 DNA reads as TGTGCCAGCAGCGTAGACGCGGGAGCGGGGGAGACCCAGTACTTC. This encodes CASSVDAGAGETQYF.

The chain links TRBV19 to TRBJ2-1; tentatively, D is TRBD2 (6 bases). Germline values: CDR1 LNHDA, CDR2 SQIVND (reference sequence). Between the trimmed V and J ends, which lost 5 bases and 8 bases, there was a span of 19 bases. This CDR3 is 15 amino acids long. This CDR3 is CASSRGGPSGDEQFF. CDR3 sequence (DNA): TGTGCCAGTAGTCGCGGAGGGCCCTCAGGTGATGAGCAGTTCTTC. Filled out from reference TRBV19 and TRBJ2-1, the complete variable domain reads DGGITQSPKYLFRKEGQNVTLSCEQNLNHDAMYWYRQDPGQGLRLIYYSQIVNDFQKGDIAEGYSVSREKKESFPLTVTSAQKNPTAFYLCASSRGGPSGDEQFFGPGTRLTVL.

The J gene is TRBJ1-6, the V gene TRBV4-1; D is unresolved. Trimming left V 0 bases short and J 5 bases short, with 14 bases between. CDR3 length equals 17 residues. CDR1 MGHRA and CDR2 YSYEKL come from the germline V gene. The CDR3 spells CASSQESGMADNSPLHF. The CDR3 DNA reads TGCGCCAGCAGCCAAGAGTCTGGCATGGCCGATAATTCACCCCTCCACTTT.

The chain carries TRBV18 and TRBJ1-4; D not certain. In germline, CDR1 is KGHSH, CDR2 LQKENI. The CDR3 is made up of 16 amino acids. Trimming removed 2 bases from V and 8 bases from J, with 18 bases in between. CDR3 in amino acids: CASSPNDLGVGEKLFF. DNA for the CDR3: TGTGCCAGCTCACCAAACGATCTGGGCGTCGGGGAAAAACTGTTTTTT. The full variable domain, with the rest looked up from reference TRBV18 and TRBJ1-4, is NAGVMQNPRHLVRRRGQEARLRCSPMKGHSHVYWYRQLPEEGLKFMVYLQKENIIDESGMPKERFSAEFPKEGPSILRIQQVVRGDSAAYFCASSPNDLGVGEKLFFGSGTQLSVL.

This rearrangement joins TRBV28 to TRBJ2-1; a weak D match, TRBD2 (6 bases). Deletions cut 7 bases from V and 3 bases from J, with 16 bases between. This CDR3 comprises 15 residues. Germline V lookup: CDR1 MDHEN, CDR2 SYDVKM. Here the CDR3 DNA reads TGTGCCAGCATCAAGCCGGGAGCCTTCTACAATGAGCAGTTCTTC. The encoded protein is CASIKPGAFYNEQFF.

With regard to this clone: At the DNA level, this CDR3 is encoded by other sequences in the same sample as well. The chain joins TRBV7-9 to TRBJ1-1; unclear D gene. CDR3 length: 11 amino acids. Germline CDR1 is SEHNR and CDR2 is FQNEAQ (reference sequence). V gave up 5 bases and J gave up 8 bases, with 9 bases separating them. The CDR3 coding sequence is TGTGCCAGCAGCCTCAGAGAGGAAGCTTTCTTT. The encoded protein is CASSLREEAFF.

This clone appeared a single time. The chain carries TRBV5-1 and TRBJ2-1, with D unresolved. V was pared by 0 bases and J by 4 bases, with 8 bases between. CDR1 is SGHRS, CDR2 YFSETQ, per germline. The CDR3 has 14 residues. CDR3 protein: CASSLGTTYNEQFF. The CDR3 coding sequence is TGCGCCAGCAGCTTGGGGACCACGTACAATGAGCAGTTCTTC.

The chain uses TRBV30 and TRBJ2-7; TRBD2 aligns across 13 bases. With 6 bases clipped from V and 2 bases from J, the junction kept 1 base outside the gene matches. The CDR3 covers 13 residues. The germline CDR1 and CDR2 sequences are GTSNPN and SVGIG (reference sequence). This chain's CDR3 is CACGLAGAYEQYF. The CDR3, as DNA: TGTGCCTGTGGACTAGCGGGAGCCTACGAGCAGTACTTC.